This T cell receptor (beta chain) was sequenced for a study of blood T cell repertoires in COVID-19. Overall study: Donors in the United States, Italy and Spain gave samples during acute or convalescent COVID-19.

The length of the CDR3 is 15 residues. Trimming cost V 4 bases and J 6 bases; bases outside gene matches: 9. Germline V gene sequence: CDR1 SEHNR, CDR2 FQNEAQ (reference sequence). Some clones are missing from TCRdb's copy, which holds only in-frame ones; the method was immunoSEQ multiplex PCR. This sample has about 40,000 clones; roughly 93% occur once, and the top ten carry 8% to 9.5%. This clonotype originated in a man aged 50 to 60 with active COVID-19. Material for sequencing was peripheral blood. The V gene is TRBV7-9, the J gene TRBJ2-1; 7 nucleotides align to TRBD2. The CDR3 protein is CASSWGGGTPNEQFF. DNA of the CDR3: TGTGCCAGCAGCTGGGGGGGTGGGACCCCCAATGAGCAGTTCTTC.